Below are 11 T cell receptor beta chains sequenced from a single sample in a study of human T cells and chemical hapten exposure. TCRdb used MiXCR to reprocess the RACE reads, holding one entry per CDR3 protein. This table has roughly 200,000 distinct CDR3 sequences, more than 20% appearing once. The time point is: patch test 3, about 24 weeks after DPC sensitization. Treatment in this sample: therapeutic diphenylcyclopropenone sensitization with weekly scalp DPC. The sequencing here drew on whole blood, taken in connection with sensitization to the hapten diphenylcyclopropenone (DPC). The source of these receptors is a middle-aged woman with alopecia areata. Some clones in this sample may be carry-over from other donors' samples.

This clonotype was seen repeatedly, ten times or more. J is TRBJ2-2 and V is TRBV7-3; 14 nucleotides match TRBD2. The V and J ends lost 4 bases and 7 bases, in that order; junction bases with no gene match: 2. The CDR3 covers 15 residues. The germline CDR1 and CDR2 sequences are SGHTA and FQGTGA. The CDR3 loop reads CASSSGLAGVGELFF. For the CDR3, the DNA is TGTGCCAGCAGCTCGGGACTAGCGGGGGTCGGGGAGCTGTTTTTT.

The chain employs TRBV3-1 and TRBJ1-6; unclear D gene. Germline assignment: CDR1 LGHDT and CDR2 YNNKEL (reference sequence). The V end was cut by 1 base, the J end by 8 bases, with 3 bases between. The CDR3 sequence is 12 residues long. The CDR3: CASSQADSPLHF. The DNA of the CDR3 is TGTGCCAGCAGCCAAGCGGATTCACCCCTCCACTTT.

The V and J genes are TRBV5-4 and TRBJ2-1; TRBD2 aligns across 8 bases. CDR1 is SGHNT and CDR2 is YYREEE in the germline V gene (reference sequence). The CDR3 loop spans 15 amino acids. J was trimmed by 7 bases and V by 1 base; bases with no gene match: 7. The DNA of the CDR3 is TGTGCCAGCAGCTTGAGCGGGAGACTCCAAAATGAGCAGTTCTTC. Translating it yields CASSLSGRLQNEQFF.

V is TRBV24-1 and J is TRBJ1-2; 8 bases agree with TRBD1. CDR3 length: 14 residues. V lost 3 bases and J lost 8; bases outside the gene matches: 7. Germline assignment: CDR1 KGHDR and CDR2 SFDVKD. This CDR3 reads CATSDTGTGRGYTF. Here the CDR3 DNA reads TGTGCCACCAGTGATACCGGGACAGGCCGCGGCTACACCTTC.

The rearrangement joins TRBV6-5 to TRBJ2-5, with 11 bases aligning to TRBD2. The CDR3 sequence is 14 residues long. The trim removed 4 bases at V and 5 bases at J, leaving 3 bases unmatched. The germline V gene encodes CDR1 MNHEY and CDR2 SVGAGI. The CDR3 is CASSLLAGAETQYF. In DNA, the CDR3 is TGTGCCAGCAGTTTACTAGCGGGAGCTGAGACCCAGTACTTC.

This clonotype was counted between two and nine times. The chain is built from TRBV27 and TRBJ2-5; 14 bases are a match to TRBD2. Germline CDR1 MNHEY, CDR2 SMNVEV (reference sequence). This CDR3 comprises 17 residues. V lost 5 bases to trimming and J lost 1 base; unmatched junction nucleotides: 6. The CDR3 region is CASSLGLAGGTQETQYF. CDR3 nucleotide sequence: TGTGCCAGCAGTCTCGGACTAGCGGGAGGAACCCAAGAGACCCAGTACTTC.

J is TRBJ2-1 and V is TRBV7-9; 8 positions agree with TRBD2. The V gene's germline CDR1 is SEHNR and CDR2 FQNEAQ (reference sequence). This CDR3 is 16 amino acids long. J was trimmed by 1 base and V by 5 bases; bases with no gene match: 7. The CDR3 sequence is CASSPRTSISYNEQFF. The DNA of the CDR3 is TGTGCCAGCAGCCCCCGGACTAGCATTTCCTACAATGAGCAGTTCTTC.

The chain employs TRBV29-1 and TRBJ2-7; D possibly corresponds to TRBD1 (5 bases). Trimming took off 5 bases at V and 6 bases at J, with 14 bases between the two ends. The length of the CDR3 is 12 residues. The V gene's germline CDR1 is SQVTM and CDR2 ANQGSEA. Written as DNA, the CDR3 is TGCAGCGTTCTTAGGGGTGAAGGCGAGCAGTACTTC. Translating it yields CSVLRGEGEQYF.

This clonotype was found a few times. The gene calls are TRBV29-1 and TRBJ2-5; D is ambiguous. The ends were cut back, 4 bases at V and 4 bases at J, with 13 bases in the middle. Germline CDR1 and CDR2: SQVTM and ANQGSEA. The CDR3 consists of 13 residues. The CDR3 region is CSVAGQVIETQYF. The CDR3, as DNA: TGCAGCGTTGCAGGTCAAGTTATAGAGACCCAGTACTTC.

This clonotype was seen repeatedly, ten times or more. The chain uses TRBV10-3 and TRBJ2-1, with 7 bases identical to TRBD2. The CDR3 loop spans 16 amino acids. Germline CDR1 is ENHRY and CDR2 is SYGVKD. J gave up 2 bases and V 0 bases, and 4 bases lay outside the gene matches. DNA of the CDR3: TGTGCCATCAGTGAGTCGACGGGACTAACCTACAATGAGCAGTTCTTC. This gives the protein CAISESTGLTYNEQFF.

This chain connects TRBV6-5 to TRBJ1-1; possibly TRBD1 for D (6 bases). The germline CDR1 and CDR2 sequences are MNHEY and SVGAGI. CDR3 length: 13 residues. The V end lost 2 bases, the J end lost 6 bases, and 10 bases lay between the germline ends. CDR3 residues: CASSYEGGAEAFF. The CDR3 bases are TGTGCCAGCAGTTACGAGGGGGGAGCTGAAGCTTTCTTT.